This T cell receptor beta chain came from a study of blood T cell repertoires in COVID-19. Study-wide background: The United States, Italy and Spain supplied acute and convalescent COVID-19 samples.

Original analysis: Amplifying reference gene primers gave estimates of nucleated cell counts. TCRdb's table, derived via immunoSEQ multiplex PCR, lists solely in-frame clones and lacks some. Clonal size and the V and J genes are those of that table, whereas D and trimming came from the DNA. The sample contains fewer than 700,000 clones, roughly nine tenths of which appear only once. CDR3 length equals 14 residues. CDR1 SNHLY and CDR2 FYNNEI come from the germline V gene. With 7 bases removed from V and 1 base from J, the gap between germline ends came to 14 bases. Seattle patients were enrolled while actively infected and followed longitudinally.

The clonotype was recovered from a woman aged 45-60 years with COVID-19, enrolled during active disease. The sequencing input was peripheral blood. The genes are TRBV2 and TRBJ2-7, with D possibly being TRBD2 (5 bases). The CDR3 nucleotides are TGTGCCAGCAACGTGGGCGTAGCGTCCTACGAGCAGTACTTC. Translated, it gives CASNVGVASYEQYF.